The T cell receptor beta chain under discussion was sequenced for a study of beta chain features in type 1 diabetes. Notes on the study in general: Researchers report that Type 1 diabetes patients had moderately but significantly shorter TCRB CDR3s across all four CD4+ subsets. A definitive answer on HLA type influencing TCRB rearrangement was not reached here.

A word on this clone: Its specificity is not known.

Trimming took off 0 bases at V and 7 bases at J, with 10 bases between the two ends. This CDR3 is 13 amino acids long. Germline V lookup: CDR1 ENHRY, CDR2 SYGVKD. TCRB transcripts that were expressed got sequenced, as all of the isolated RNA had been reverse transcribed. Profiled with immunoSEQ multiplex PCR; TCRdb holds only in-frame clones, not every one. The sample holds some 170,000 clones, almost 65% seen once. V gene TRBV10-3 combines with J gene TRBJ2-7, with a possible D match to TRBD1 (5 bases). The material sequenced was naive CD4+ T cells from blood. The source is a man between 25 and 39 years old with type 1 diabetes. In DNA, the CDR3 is TGTGCCATCAGTGAGTCGGCAGGGCAAGAGCAGTACTTC. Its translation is CAISESAGQEQYF.